One and the same sample provided the 28 T cell receptor beta chains below, sequenced in a study of T-cell reconstitution after alpha-beta-depleted transplantation in children. The authors prepared the TCRbeta library with unique molecular identifiers. From the PCR reads, TCRdb called clonotypes with MiXCR, one entry per CDR3 protein. The sample lists a few hundred thousand distinct CDR3 sequences, 27% occurring once. Sequenced here: PBMCs, sampled before TCRalphabeta/CD19-depleted stem cell transplant. The receptors derive from a boy under two years old with Wiskott-Aldrich syndrome, due to receive a stem cell transplant.

V usage is TRBV7-2 and J usage is TRBJ2-1, with a tentative D call TRBD2 (6 bases). Trimming pared 3 bases from V and 3 bases from J, leaving 9 bases between. The CDR3 loop spans 14 amino acids. CDR1 is SGHTA, CDR2 FQGNSA, per germline. This CDR3 reads CASSFTSRYNEQFF. The CDR3, as DNA: TGTGCCAGCAGCTTTACTAGCCGCTACAATGAGCAGTTCTTC.

This chain joins TRBV6-1 and TRBJ1-4, with a weak D call TRBD1 (6 bases). V was trimmed by 6 bases and J by 8 bases, leaving 16 bases between them. Germline lookup yields CDR1 MNHNS and CDR2 SASEGT. The CDR3 length is 14 residues. Written as DNA, the CDR3 is TGTGCCAGCAGGCAAATTACAGGGAGCGAAAAACTGTTTTTT. Translation gives CASRQITGSEKLFF.

This clonotype was detected many times. The chain couples TRBV6-1 to TRBJ1-1; no clear D. V was cut by 3 bases and J by 1 base, with 6 bases left in between. Germline CDR1 MNHNS, CDR2 SASEGT. CDR3 length: 13 amino acids. This CDR3 reads CASSDKGNTEAFF. CDR3 bases: TGTGCCAGCAGTGATAAGGGGAACACTGAAGCTTTCTTT.

The chain carries TRBV24-1 and TRBJ2-3; 7 bases map to TRBD1. From germline, CDR1 is KGHDR and CDR2 SFDVKD. CDR3 length: 16 residues. V lost 3 bases, J lost 1 base, and 6 bases stayed unmatched. The CDR3 DNA follows: TGTGCCACCAGTGATGTACAGGGGTCGGGCACAGATACGCAGTATTTT. Encoded protein: CATSDVQGSGTDTQYF.

The rearrangement links TRBV12-3 or TRBV12-4 to TRBJ1-5, with D possibly being TRBD1 (5 bases). The CDR3 consists of 17 residues. Trimming took off 6 bases at V and 0 bases at J, with 18 bases between the two ends. The CDR3 region is CASSQITGADSNQPQHF. CDR3 nucleotide sequence: TGTGCCAGCAGCCAGATTACCGGGGCCGATAGCAATCAGCCCCAGCATTTT.

The chain carries TRBV12-3 or TRBV12-4 and TRBJ2-1; 9 bases are shared with TRBD2. Unmatched junction bases numbered 12, after V lost 5 bases and J lost 7 bases. The CDR3 spans 16 residues. CDR3 DNA: TGTGCCAGCAGTCCTCCTATGGCTAGCGGGGTAAATGAGCAGTTCTTC. It specifies CASSPPMASGVNEQFF.

The chain links TRBV5-6 to TRBJ2-3; 11 bases are shared with TRBD2. Germline V lookup: CDR1 SGHDT, CDR2 YYEEEE. V lost 5 bases, J lost 6 bases, and 11 bases stayed unmatched. The CDR3 runs to 16 residues. The CDR3 spells CASSFIAGGPSDTQYF. CDR3 coding DNA: TGTGCCAGCAGTTTTATAGCGGGAGGGCCCTCGGATACGCAGTATTTT.

This clonotype was recorded a few times. This chain connects TRBV6-4 to TRBJ2-1; the D is unclear. This CDR3 region has 15 residues. V was cut by 4 bases and J by 0 bases, with 10 bases left in between. Per germline, CDR1 MRHNA and CDR2 SNTAGT. The CDR3 region is CASSGTESSYNEQFF. The CDR3 DNA is TGTGCCAGCAGTGGCACGGAGAGCTCCTACAATGAGCAGTTCTTC.

J is TRBJ1-1 and V is TRBV5-1; 10 bases are a match to TRBD1. CDR3 length: 13 residues. The V segment lost 5 bases and the J segment 11 bases; nucleotides outside the gene matches: 9. Per germline, CDR1 SGHRS and CDR2 YFSETQ. The CDR3 region has the DNA TGCGCCAGCAGTCGTCCCGGGACAGGGGTGGCTTTCTTT. This sequence encodes CASSRPGTGVAFF.

In nucleotides, the CDR3 is TGTGCCAGCAGCACTTACAGGGGAGCCTACAATGAGCAGTTCTTC. Amino acids: CASSTYRGAYNEQFF. The chain joins TRBV7-3 to TRBJ2-1, with 7 bases identical to TRBD1. Germline V gene data show CDR1 as SGHTA and CDR2 as FQGTGA. V lost 5 bases and J lost 2; bases outside the gene matches: 6. The CDR3 is 15 amino acids.

This clonotype has more than one count but fewer than ten. The chain joins TRBV6-5 to TRBJ2-5; D is unclear. This CDR3 has 14 amino acids. The germline V and J ends were trimmed by 0 bases and 1 base, with 6 bases remaining between them. Germline-derived CDR1 and CDR2 are MNHEY and SVGAGI. The CDR3 reads CASSYSTLQETQYF. For the CDR3, the DNA is TGTGCCAGCAGTTACTCGACACTCCAAGAGACCCAGTACTTC.

The CDR3 DNA follows: TGTGCCAGCAGGGTCCAGGCCCCCGACTACGAGCAGTACTTC. As protein: CASRVQAPDYEQYF. V usage is TRBV2 and J usage is TRBJ2-7; D is unresolved. V was pared by 6 bases and J by 3 bases, with 15 bases between. The CDR3 covers 14 residues. CDR1 is SNHLY, CDR2 FYNNEI, per germline.

The CDR3 nucleotides read TGTGCCATCAGTGGAGACGCTACCTACGAGCAGTACTTC. Translation gives CAISGDATYEQYF. The chain recombines TRBV10-3 with TRBJ2-7, with D unresolved. Germline V gene lookup returns CDR1 ENHRY and CDR2 SYGVKD. This CDR3 region has 13 residues. Trimming took 4 bases from V and 2 from J, leaving 9 bases between them.

The chain employs TRBV20-1 and TRBJ2-3; D is tentatively TRBD1 or TRBD2 (6 bases each). V lost 0 bases to trimming and J lost 3 bases, with 10 bases between them. CDR1 and CDR2 (germline): DFQATT, SNEGSKA (reference sequence). This CDR3 is built from 14 residues. CDR3 nucleotide sequence: TGCAGTGCTAGAGATGGGGGGCAGACAGATACGCAGTATTTT. This encodes CSARDGGQTDTQYF.

V is TRBV30 and J is TRBJ2-7, with D possibly TRBD2 on 6 matching bases. The germline V gene encodes CDR1 GTSNPN and CDR2 SVGIG (reference sequence). Between the trimmed V and J ends, which lost 2 bases and 0 bases, there was a span of 8 bases. This CDR3 is 13 amino acids long. The CDR3 DNA reads as TGTGCCTGGAGTCGGGGAGGCTCCTACGAGCAGTACTTC. It yields the protein CAWSRGGSYEQYF.

In nucleotides, the CDR3 is TGTGCCAGCAGCGTAGGAAGTTCTAACGATGCACAGTTCTTC. This encodes CASSVGSSNDAQFF. The chain links TRBV9 to TRBJ2-1; D ambiguous. The CDR3 is 14 residues long. The germline V and J ends were trimmed by 0 bases and 13 bases, with 17 bases remaining between them. In germline, CDR1 is SGDLS, CDR2 YYNGEE.

This chain uses TRBV7-2 with TRBJ1-3; 9 nucleotides line up with TRBD1. Unmatched junction bases numbered 7, after V lost 5 bases and J lost 2 bases. Germline values: CDR1 SGHTA, CDR2 FQGNSA. The CDR3 is 16 residues long. CDR3 sequence reads: CASSPSTGGAGNTIYF. The CDR3 DNA is TGTGCCAGCAGCCCGTCAACAGGGGGCGCTGGAAACACCATATATTTT.

This clonotype came up a few times. In DNA, the CDR3 is TGTGCCAGCAGAAGGACTAGCGGGAGTAAAAACTACGAGCAGTACTTC. Translated, it gives CASRRTSGSKNYEQYF. V usage is TRBV12-3 or TRBV12-4 and J usage is TRBJ2-7, with 13 bases matching TRBD2. The CDR3 is 16 residues long. V shed 6 bases and J 3 bases; nucleotides not matched to a gene: 8.

The chain carries TRBV28 and TRBJ2-3; 8 bases align to TRBD2. The V and J ends lost 3 bases and 10 bases, in that order; junction bases with no gene match: 6. The CDR3 sequence is 13 residues long. Germline assignment: CDR1 MDHEN and CDR2 SYDVKM. CDR3: CASSFPKLAAQYF. The CDR3 coding sequence is TGTGCCAGCAGTTTCCCCAAACTAGCGGCGCAGTATTTT.

Only a few counts were recorded for this clonotype. Sequence at one end of the junction differs from germline and may be a read error. V and J are TRBV5-1 and TRBJ1-2; 8 nucleotides line up with TRBD1. CDR1 SGHRS and CDR2 YFSETQ come from the germline V gene. This CDR3 spans 14 amino acids. The CDR3 loop is CASSTGQGTTGYTF. CDR3 DNA sequence: TGTGCCAGTAGTACAGGACAGGGTACCACTGGCTACACCTTC.

The rearrangement links TRBV27 to TRBJ2-7; 9 positions agree with TRBD1. The V gene's germline CDR1 is MNHEY and CDR2 SMNVEV (reference sequence). V dropped 5 bases and J dropped 2; count of bases not matched to a gene: 4. The CDR3 loop spans 14 amino acids. The CDR3 DNA reads TGTGCCAGCAGTGGGACAGGGTGGGCCTACGAGCAGTACTTC. Translation: CASSGTGWAYEQYF.

This clonotype was detected only a few times. The chain recombines TRBV7-9 with TRBJ2-3, with 14 bases aligning to TRBD2. Trimming removed 4 bases from V and 5 bases from J; junction bases left unmatched: 8. Germline V gives CDR1 SEHNR, CDR2 FQNEAQ (reference sequence). The CDR3 runs to 17 residues. The CDR3 DNA reads TGTGCCAGCAGCTCTCGAACCGGGACTAGCGGGAGAGATACGCAGTATTTT. As protein: CASSSRTGTSGRDTQYF.

In this sample, this clonotype turned up a few times. CDR3 sequence reads: CAIGLTSGRQETQYF. The CDR3 coding sequence is TGTGCCATCGGCCTGACTAGCGGGAGACAGGAGACCCAGTACTTC. J is TRBJ2-5 and V is TRBV10-3; 12 bases line up with TRBD2. The germline V gene encodes CDR1 ENHRY and CDR2 SYGVKD. The CDR3 runs to 15 residues. The junction had 9 bases not matched to a gene; V was cut back by 8 bases and J by 5 bases.

The table lists this clonotype with many counts. The V gene is TRBV7-9, the J gene TRBJ2-5; D not resolved. V dropped 5 bases and J dropped 5 bases, with 18 bases sitting between them. Germline CDR1 SEHNR, CDR2 FQNEAQ (reference sequence). The CDR3 spans 15 residues. CDR3 sequence (DNA): TGTGCCAGCAGCACACCGACGGCGAGTTGGGAGACCCAGTACTTC. Translating it yields CASSTPTASWETQYF.

The V and J genes are TRBV20-1 and TRBJ2-1; TRBD2 aligns across 8 bases. The V and J ends lost 1 base and 0 bases, in that order; junction bases with no gene match: 5. The germline V gene encodes CDR1 DFQATT and CDR2 SNEGSKA (reference sequence). This CDR3 spans 16 amino acids. This chain's CDR3 is CSARGVSGSSYNEQFF. In nucleotides, the CDR3 is TGCAGTGCTAGAGGAGTGAGCGGGAGCTCCTACAATGAGCAGTTCTTC.

There are a few counts of this clonotype. The chain combines TRBV30 with TRBJ1-5, with D possibly TRBD1 on 5 matching bases. V shed 1 base and J shed 4 bases, with 20 bases lying between them. The germline CDR1 and CDR2 sequences are GTSNPN and SVGIG (reference sequence). This CDR3 contains 17 residues. The CDR3 loop reads CAWSAPSPDKINQPQHF. For the CDR3, the DNA is TGTGCCTGGAGTGCCCCTAGCCCGGACAAGATTAATCAGCCCCAGCATTTT.

The chain links TRBV5-1 to TRBJ1-5, with 9 bases aligning to TRBD1. J lost 4 bases, V lost 4 bases, and 15 bases had no gene match. CDR3 length equals 18 residues. Germline V gives CDR1 SGHRS, CDR2 YFSETQ. CDR3 amino acids: CASSPGGTGTGGNQPQHF. The CDR3 coding sequence is TGCGCCAGCAGCCCGGGGGGGACAGGGACGGGGGGGAATCAGCCCCAGCATTTT.

The chain has TRBV5-1 and TRBJ2-7, with D perhaps TRBD1 or TRBD2 (5 bases each). Germline values: CDR1 SGHRS, CDR2 YFSETQ. V was cut by 0 bases and J by 3 bases, with 13 bases left in between. CDR3 size: 15 residues. The chain's CDR3 is CASSLEAGRLYEQYF. The CDR3 region has the DNA TGCGCCAGCAGCTTGGAGGCAGGGAGACTCTACGAGCAGTACTTC.